This T cell receptor beta chain comes out of a study of blood T cell repertoires in COVID-19. Overall study context: Spain, Italy and the United States supplied samples that represented acute and convalescent COVID-19. The analysed material was cDNA or gDNA that came from T cells, B-cell-depleted T cells, or PBMCs.

Enrolment of Seattle patients took place during active infection, and they were followed longitudinally. In the original analysis: The assay estimated nucleated cells by amplifying reference gene primers. Clones were sequenced by immunoSEQ multiplex PCR, and TCRdb holds only the in-frame ones, with some missing. The V and J calls and clone size are taken from that table; D and trimming were inferred from the DNA. The table has about 150,000 clones, around 85% seen once; the top ten hold 0.55% to 0.75%. The CDR3 has 13 residues. V dropped 4 bases and J dropped 8; count of bases not matched to a gene: 5. Germline assignment: CDR1 LNHDA and CDR2 SQIVND (reference sequence).

The TCR comes from a man aged 60 to 75 with COVID-19, enrolled during active disease. The chain employs TRBV19 and TRBJ2-1; 7 nucleotides match TRBD2. Specimen: peripheral blood. This chain's CDR3 is CASSSPSGYEQFF. The CDR3 DNA reads TGTGCCAGTAGTAGCCCTAGCGGCTATGAGCAGTTCTTC.